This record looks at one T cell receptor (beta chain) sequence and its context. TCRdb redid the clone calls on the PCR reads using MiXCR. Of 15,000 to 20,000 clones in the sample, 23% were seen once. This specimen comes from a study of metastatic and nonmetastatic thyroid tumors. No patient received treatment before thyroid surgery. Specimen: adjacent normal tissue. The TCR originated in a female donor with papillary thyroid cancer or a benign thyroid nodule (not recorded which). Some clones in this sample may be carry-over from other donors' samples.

DNA for the CDR3: TGTGCCAGCAGCCTTTTACTAGCGGGAGGCTACAATGAGCAGTTCTTC. It is translated as CASSLLLAGGYNEQFF. V and J are TRBV6-2 or TRBV6-3 and TRBJ2-1, with TRBD2 identical over 12 bases. From germline, CDR1 is MNHEY and CDR2 SVGEGT. This CDR3 is 16 amino acids long. With 6 bases clipped from V and 3 bases from J, the junction kept 6 bases outside the gene matches.